The 25 T cell receptor beta chains below all came from one sample that was sequenced in a study of OX40 agonist ivuxolimab in advanced cancers. Measured with immunoSEQ multiplex PCR; TCRdb has only the in-frame clones, and not every one. The sample contains about 59,000 clones, about 89% of which appear only once. Material: CD4+ or CD8+ T cells sorted from blood, obtained in a trial of the OX40 agonist ivuxolimab. The receptors were gathered from an adult with an advanced solid tumor such as melanoma, head and neck, liver or kidney cancer.

This chain links TRBV5-4 with TRBJ2-7; D possibly corresponds to TRBD1 (5 bases). Germline CDR1 SGHNT, CDR2 YYREEE (reference sequence). The CDR3 covers 14 residues. The V end was cut by 1 base, the J end by 2 bases, with 10 bases between. CDR3 in DNA: TGTGCCAGCAGCTTGTTGGGGCAGACCTACGAGCAGTACTTC. Its protein product is CASSLLGQTYEQYF.

The rearrangement links TRBV18 to TRBJ2-5; the D call may be TRBD1 or TRBD2 (5 bases each). This CDR3 contains 14 residues. Germline values: CDR1 KGHSH, CDR2 LQKENI. V was pared by 6 bases and J by 5 bases, with 16 bases between. The CDR3 nucleotides are TGTGCCAGCTCGCGGGCCTTGGGGGAGGAGACCCAGTACTTC. Encoded protein: CASSRALGEETQYF.

CDR3 loop: CASSHINAGSQAKNIQYF. CDR3 DNA: TGCGCCAGCAGCCACATCAATGCGGGCAGCCAAGCCAAAAACATTCAGTACTTC. The V and J genes are TRBV4-1 and TRBJ2-4; D possibly corresponds to TRBD2 (5 bases). This CDR3 comprises 18 residues. The V end lost 3 bases, the J end lost 0 bases, and 18 bases lay between the germline ends. CDR1 MGHRA and CDR2 YSYEKL come from the germline V gene.

The chain couples TRBV30 to TRBJ1-5; D uncertain. The CDR3 is 14 amino acids. Looked up from germline, CDR1 is GTSNPN and CDR2 is SVGIG (reference sequence). V gave up 1 base and J gave up 0 bases, with 7 bases separating them. CDR3 in amino acids: CAWSGLNSNQPQHF. In nucleotides, the CDR3 is TGTGCCTGGAGTGGACTTAATAGCAATCAGCCCCAGCATTTT. The full variable domain, with the rest looked up from reference TRBV30 and TRBJ1-5, is SQTIHQWPATLVQPVGSPLSLECTVEGTSNPNLYWYRQAAGRGLQLLFYSVGIGQISSEVPQNLSASRPQDRQFILSSKKLLLSDSGFYLCAWSGLNSNQPQHFGDGTRLSIL.

The chain links TRBV6-4 to TRBJ2-6; TRBD2 is a possible D gene (6 bases). This CDR3 contains 15 residues. V lost 3 bases and J 1 base, leaving 7 bases between the germline ends. The germline V gene encodes CDR1 MRHNA and CDR2 SNTAGT. CDR3 bases: TGTGCCAGCAGTGATGGAGGGTCTGGGGCCAACGTCCTGACTTTC. Protein: CASSDGGSGANVLTF.

The rearrangement uses TRBV6-1 and TRBJ1-1; D perhaps matches TRBD1 (6 bases). The V gene's germline CDR1 is MNHNS and CDR2 SASEGT. This CDR3 has 13 amino acids. V lost 8 bases and J 4 bases, leaving 14 bases between the germline ends. The DNA for the CDR3 is TGTGCCAGCTGCGGACAGACGGTCACTGAAGCTTTCTTT. Protein sequence: CASCGQTVTEAFF.

The chain combines TRBV25-1 with TRBJ1-2; 9 nucleotides agree with TRBD1. Looked up from germline, CDR1 is MGHDK and CDR2 is SYGVNS. Germline trimming cut 7 bases from V and 3 bases from J; bases unmatched to any gene: 12. The CDR3 consists of 16 residues. The CDR3 here is CASTEGQGVFDYGYTF. The CDR3 bases are TGTGCCAGCACCGAGGGACAGGGCGTTTTTGACTATGGCTACACCTTC.

The chain couples TRBV4-3 to TRBJ2-7; 10 bases map to TRBD1. The ends lost 4 bases at V and 1 base at J; junction bases unmatched: 4. Germline V gives CDR1 LGHNA, CDR2 YSLEER. CDR3 length equals 15 residues. The CDR3 loop reads CASSLGTGDSYEQYF. CDR3 DNA: TGCGCCAGCAGCCTCGGGACAGGGGATTCCTACGAGCAGTACTTC.

This clone was detected a few times. The V gene is TRBV15, the J gene TRBJ1-2, with D possibly TRBD1 on 6 matching bases. This CDR3 region has 16 residues. CDR1 and CDR2 (germline): LNHNV, YYDKDF (reference sequence). V lost 3 bases and J 4 bases, leaving 18 bases between the germline ends. The CDR3 nucleotides are TGTGCCACCAGCAGGCCCAACAGCAGGGGTTCCTATGGCTACACCTTC. It encodes CATSRPNSRGSYGYTF.

This clone was seen just once. This chain uses TRBV2 with TRBJ2-5; D unclear. Between the trimmed V and J ends, which lost 6 bases and 2 bases, there was a span of 4 bases. The germline CDR1 and CDR2 sequences are SNHLY and FYNNEI. The CDR3 is 11 residues long. The DNA for the CDR3 is TGTGCCAGCAGATATCAAGAGACCCAGTACTTC. Translated, it gives CASRYQETQYF.

In nucleotides, the CDR3 is TGTGCCAGCAGTTTCGTCGGGAGTGGATACAATGAGCAGTTCTTC. It specifies CASSFVGSGYNEQFF. The J gene is TRBJ2-1, the V gene TRBV28; maybe TRBD2 (6 bases). Germline CDR1 reads MDHEN; CDR2 reads SYDVKM. This CDR3 has 15 amino acids. Trimming stripped 3 bases from V and 4 bases from J, with 13 bases between.

The genes are TRBV5-4 and TRBJ2-7; D tentatively reads TRBD1 or TRBD2 (6 bases each). Germline-derived CDR1 and CDR2 are SGHNT and YYREEE (reference sequence). The CDR3 consists of 15 residues. The V gene lost 4 bases and the J gene lost 2 bases, with 16 bases spanning the gap. This CDR3 is CASSLAGGDTYEQYF. In DNA, the CDR3 is TGTGCCAGCAGCCTTGCGGGCGGGGACACCTACGAGCAGTACTTC.

V gene TRBV5-1 combines with J gene TRBJ2-2, with D possibly TRBD1 on 6 matching bases. V was shortened by 4 bases and J by 1 base, with 8 bases between the two germline ends. Germline-derived CDR1 and CDR2 are SGHRS and YFSETQ. The CDR3 runs to 14 residues. DNA for the CDR3: TGCGCCAGCAGCCTGGACAGGAACACCGGGGAGCTGTTTTTT. Translated, it gives CASSLDRNTGELFF.

The chain has TRBV14 and TRBJ1-1, with no clear D. The CDR3 has 14 amino acids. The germline V gene has CDR1 SGHDN and CDR2 FVKESK. V was shortened by 4 bases and J by 3 bases, with 12 bases between the two germline ends. CDR3 protein: CASSPYDTYTEAFF. CDR3 bases: TGTGCCAGCAGCCCTTACGACACCTACACTGAAGCTTTCTTT.

This rearrangement joins TRBV7-2 to TRBJ1-2; tentatively, D is TRBD1 (6 bases). Trimming cost V 7 bases and J 4 bases, with 19 bases left between them. This CDR3 is built from 15 residues. Germline values: CDR1 SGHTA, CDR2 FQGNSA. CDR3 DNA sequence: TGTGCCAGCACCTACGGGGGGGCGCAGAGCTATGGCTACACCTTC. Protein sequence: CASTYGGAQSYGYTF. Supplemented by reference TRBV7-2 and TRBJ1-2, the full variable domain reads GAGVSQSPSNKVTEKGKDVELRCDPISGHTALYWYRQSLGQGLEFLIYFQGNSAPDKSGLPSDRFSAERTGGSVSTLTIQRTQQEDSAVYLCASTYGGAQSYGYTFGSGTRLTVV.

CDR3 in amino acids: CASSLLVMGTDTQYF. The DNA for the CDR3 is TGTGCCAGCAGCTTATTGGTTATGGGCACAGATACGCAGTATTTT. This chain uses TRBV11-2 with TRBJ2-3; D gene ambiguous. V was pared by 2 bases and J by 1 base, with 10 bases between. The CDR3 is 15 residues long. CDR1 and CDR2 from the germline V gene are SGHAT and FQNNGV.

The rearrangement uses TRBV5-1 and TRBJ1-4, with 10 positions matching TRBD1. This CDR3 has 15 residues. With 2 bases clipped from V and 8 bases from J, the junction kept 6 bases outside the gene matches. Germline values: CDR1 SGHRS, CDR2 YFSETQ. The CDR3 DNA is TGCGCCAGCAGCTTAACCGGGACAGGGGAGGAAAAACTGTTTTTT. Encoded protein: CASSLTGTGEEKLFF.

V gene TRBV18 combines with J gene TRBJ1-2; D perhaps matches TRBD1 (6 bases). The CDR3 sequence is 13 residues long. Deletions cut 6 bases from V and 8 bases from J, with 16 bases between. The germline V gene encodes CDR1 KGHSH and CDR2 LQKENI. The CDR3 region is CASSPTGRGGYTF. The CDR3 nucleotides are TGTGCCAGCTCCCCAACAGGGCGGGGCGGCTACACCTTC. Full variable domain (rest looked up from reference TRBV18 and TRBJ1-2): NAGVMQNPRHLVRRRGQEARLRCSPMKGHSHVYWYRQLPEEGLKFMVYLQKENIIDESGMPKERFSAEFPKEGPSILRIQQVVRGDSAAYFCASSPTGRGGYTFGSGTRLTVV.

The chain links TRBV7-7 to TRBJ2-2, with TRBD2 as a possible D gene (5 bases). CDR1 SSHAT and CDR2 FNYEAQ come from the germline V gene (reference sequence). V was pared by 2 bases and J by 2 bases, with 12 bases between. The CDR3 consists of 16 residues. The chain's CDR3 is CASSLQRGINTGELFF. In nucleotides, the CDR3 is TGTGCCAGCAGCTTACAACGGGGAATTAACACCGGGGAGCTGTTTTTT.

This clone has just one count. The chain recombines TRBV19 with TRBJ1-1; no clear D gene. This CDR3 has 14 residues. CDR1 and CDR2 from the germline V gene are LNHDA and SQIVND (reference sequence). V was shortened by 0 bases and J by 7 bases, with 12 bases between the two germline ends. CDR3 DNA: TGTGCCAGTAGTATAGATGGGTGGGGAGGTGAAGCTTTCTTT. It translates to CASSIDGWGGEAFF.

The V and J genes are TRBV10-2 and TRBJ1-1, with 7 nucleotides matching TRBD1. V was pared by 5 bases and J by 5 bases, with 5 bases of the junction left unmatched. The CDR3 is made up of 13 amino acids. Germline V gene data show CDR1 as WSHSY and CDR2 as SAAADI. The CDR3 is CASSPRGLTEAFF. CDR3 coding DNA: TGCGCCAGCAGTCCCAGGGGGTTGACTGAAGCTTTCTTT.

The rearrangement links TRBV11-2 to TRBJ1-2; D possibly corresponds to TRBD1 (6 bases). This CDR3 is built from 12 residues. Germline V gene lookup returns CDR1 SGHAT and CDR2 FQNNGV. Trimming shortened V by 5 bases and J by 8 bases, and 12 bases separated the two germline ends. The CDR3 sequence: CASSPQGWGYTF. CDR3 DNA sequence: TGTGCCAGCAGCCCACAGGGCTGGGGCTACACCTTC. The whole variable domain, remainder taken from reference TRBV11-2 and TRBJ1-2, is EAGVAQSPRYKIIEKRQSVAFWCNPISGHATLYWYQQILGQGPKLLIQFQNNGVVDDSQLPKDRFSAERLKGVDSTLKIQPAKLEDSAVYLCASSPQGWGYTFGSGTRLTVV.

V usage is TRBV27 and J usage is TRBJ1-2, with unresolved D. V was trimmed by 2 bases and J by 2 bases, leaving 6 bases between them. CDR1 and CDR2 from the germline V gene are MNHEY and SMNVEV (reference sequence). There are 13 residues in the CDR3. The CDR3 region is CASSLHGNYGYTF. In DNA, the CDR3 is TGTGCCAGCAGTTTACATGGGAACTATGGCTACACCTTC.

This chain uses TRBV19 with TRBJ1-3, with D tentatively TRBD1 (5 bases). The V and J ends lost 3 bases and 2 bases respectively, with 11 bases between them. The CDR3 is 15 residues long. The germline gives CDR1 LNHDA, CDR2 SQIVND (reference sequence). The chain's CDR3 is CASSIWPGPGNTIYF. The CDR3, as DNA: TGTGCCAGTAGTATTTGGCCGGGGCCTGGAAACACCATATATTTT.

This CDR3 reads CASRNRLAKNIQYF. The CDR3 DNA follows: TGTGCCAGTAGGAATAGGCTAGCCAAAAACATTCAGTACTTC. V and J are TRBV19 and TRBJ2-4; the D is unclear. The CDR3 runs 14 residues. Trimming removed 6 bases at V and 0 bases at J, with 9 bases between. Germline V gives CDR1 LNHDA, CDR2 SQIVND (reference sequence).